This entry lists 24 T cell receptor beta chains sequenced from one sample in a study of shared clonotypes between healthy human individuals. Sequencing was performed with immunoSEQ multiplex PCR; in TCRdb, only in-frame clones are kept and a portion is missing. The data contain approximately 2.5 million clones, approximately 93% of them singletons. Specimen: naive CD4+ T cells from PBMCs. Noted subset: CD45RA+ positively selected. Receptors originate from a man aged 18 to 30 in good health. Some clones in this sample may be carry-over from other donors' samples.

This rearrangement joins TRBV7-3 to TRBJ2-2; D is unclear. V lost 2 bases to trimming and J lost 9 bases, with 13 bases between them. Germline lookup yields CDR1 SGHTA and CDR2 FQGTGA. CDR3 length: 14 amino acids. The CDR3, as DNA: TGTGCCAGCAGCTTACTATCCCCGACAAGGGAGCTGTTTTTT. The encoded protein is CASSLLSPTRELFF.

V gene TRBV29-1 combines with J gene TRBJ2-5; D is possibly TRBD2 (5 bases). Germline lookup yields CDR1 SQVTM and CDR2 ANQGSEA. Trimming shortened V by 7 bases and J by 4 bases, and 16 bases separated the two germline ends. This CDR3 has 13 residues. DNA of the CDR3: TGCAGCGCCAAACCGGGAAACGGAGAGACCCAGTACTTC. Its protein is CSAKPGNGETQYF.

The chain uses TRBV4-1 and TRBJ2-3; 8 nucleotides align to TRBD2. CDR1 and CDR2 (germline): MGHRA, YSYEKL. The J segment lost 4 bases and the V segment lost 3 bases, leaving 18 bases of the junction unmatched. The CDR3 contains 19 residues. As DNA, the CDR3 is TGCGCCAGCAGCCAGGCCGTGGCTAGCGGGTCGATGCGGGCAGATACGCAGTATTTT. Residues: CASSQAVASGSMRADTQYF.

V gene TRBV30 combines with J gene TRBJ1-6, with 12 bases aligning to TRBD1. With 3 bases clipped from V and 7 bases from J, the junction kept 13 bases outside the gene matches. Germline values: CDR1 GTSNPN, CDR2 SVGIG (reference sequence). The length of the CDR3 is 18 residues. The CDR3 protein is CAWRGTGGNRAGNSPLHF. CDR3 coding DNA: TGTGCCTGGAGGGGGACAGGGGGCAATCGTGCGGGCAATTCACCCCTCCACTTT.

V usage is TRBV28 and J usage is TRBJ1-5, with D maybe TRBD1 (6 bases). V lost 1 base and J 6 bases, leaving 10 bases between the germline ends. Germline lookup yields CDR1 MDHEN and CDR2 SYDVKM. CDR3 length: 14 amino acids. Here the CDR3 reads CASSLYTGTQPQHF. CDR3 in DNA: TGTGCCAGCAGTTTATATACAGGGACTCAGCCCCAGCATTTT.

Concerning this clone: Other DNA variants within this sample encode the same CDR3. The chain employs TRBV6-5 and TRBJ1-5; D unclear. In germline, CDR1 is MNHEY, CDR2 SVGAGI. V lost 1 base, J lost 1 base, and 5 bases lay in between. The CDR3 length is 14 residues. In nucleotides, the CDR3 is TGTGCCAGCAGTTACTTGGGCAGCAATCAGCCCCAGCATTTT. Translation gives CASSYLGSNQPQHF.

In nucleotides, the CDR3 is TGCGCCAGCAGTGAGTCTGGACTTAACACCGGGGAGCTGTTTTTT. It encodes CASSESGLNTGELFF. The V gene is TRBV10-2, the J gene TRBJ2-2, with D perhaps matching TRBD2 (5 bases). The germline CDR1 and CDR2 sequences are WSHSY and SAAADI. The CDR3 is made up of 15 amino acids. Trimming removed 0 bases at V and 2 bases at J, with 7 bases between.

This sequence joins TRBV18 and TRBJ2-2; no clear D. Germline CDR1 and CDR2: KGHSH and LQKENI. V lost 2 bases and J lost 2, with 12 bases in between. The CDR3 covers 16 residues. This CDR3 is CASSPRQPLNTGELFF. The CDR3 DNA is TGTGCCAGCTCACCAAGGCAACCACTTAACACCGGGGAGCTGTTTTTT.

The chain uses TRBV15 and TRBJ2-7, with 10 bases fitting TRBD2. Germline values: CDR1 LNHNV, CDR2 YYDKDF (reference sequence). The CDR3 is 15 residues long. Germline trimming cut 4 bases from V and 3 bases from J; bases unmatched to any gene: 6. The CDR3 DNA reads TGTGCCACCAGCAAAAGGACTAGCGGCGACTACGAGCAGTACTTC. This sequence encodes CATSKRTSGDYEQYF. Combining the CDR3 with reference TRBV15 and TRBJ2-7 gives the whole variable domain DAMVIQNPRYQVTQFGKPVTLSCSQTLNHNVMYWYQQKSSQAPKLLFHYYDKDFNNEADTPDNFQSRRPNTSFCFLDIRSPGLGDTAMYLCATSKRTSGDYEQYFGPGTRLTVT.

The gene calls are TRBV7-9 and TRBJ1-4; 8 bases line up with TRBD1. The germline CDR1 and CDR2 sequences are SEHNR and FQNEAQ (reference sequence). V was pared by 5 bases and J by 12 bases, with 11 bases of the junction left unmatched. The CDR3 consists of 14 residues. CDR3 in amino acids: CASSLLGQGLELFF. CDR3 coding DNA: TGTGCCAGCAGCCTGCTCGGACAGGGATTGGAACTGTTTTTT.

The V call is TRBV28, the J call TRBJ2-7, with TRBD2 matching over 8 bases. V shed 6 bases and J 5 bases; nucleotides not matched to a gene: 15. CDR1 MDHEN and CDR2 SYDVKM come from the germline V gene. CDR3 length: 16 amino acids. CDR3 loop: CASSQRGGPYSDEQYF. In DNA form, the CDR3 reads TGTGCCAGCAGCCAGCGCGGGGGGCCCTATTCCGACGAGCAGTACTTC.

Notes on this clone: Other DNA sequences in this specimen translate into the identical CDR3. The chain is built from TRBV5-1 and TRBJ2-5; perhaps TRBD2 as D (6 bases). Trimming stripped 0 bases from V and 2 bases from J, with 11 bases between. Germline lookup yields CDR1 SGHRS and CDR2 YFSETQ. The CDR3 runs to 15 residues. The CDR3 sequence is CASSLVPGAQETQYF. In DNA form, the CDR3 reads TGCGCCAGCAGCTTGGTGCCGGGAGCGCAAGAGACCCAGTACTTC.

V usage is TRBV15 and J usage is TRBJ2-7; a weak D match, TRBD1 (6 bases). With 2 bases removed from V and 2 bases from J, the gap between germline ends came to 13 bases. Germline V gene sequence: CDR1 LNHNV, CDR2 YYDKDF (reference sequence). This CDR3 is built from 15 residues. As DNA, the CDR3 is TGTGCCACCAGCAGATCGGGGAACAGGGCCTACGAGCAGTACTTC. Its protein is CATSRSGNRAYEQYF. Complete variable domain (other parts from reference TRBV15 and TRBJ2-7): DAMVIQNPRYQVTQFGKPVTLSCSQTLNHNVMYWYQQKSSQAPKLLFHYYDKDFNNEADTPDNFQSRRPNTSFCFLDIRSPGLGDTAMYLCATSRSGNRAYEQYFGPGTRLTVT.

J is TRBJ1-2 and V is TRBV28; D perhaps matches TRBD1 (5 bases). CDR1 MDHEN and CDR2 SYDVKM come from the germline V gene. Deletions cut 6 bases from V and 2 bases from J, with 13 bases between. There are 14 residues in the CDR3. CDR3 nucleotide sequence: TGTGCCAGCAGCTGGGGACTTGGGAACTATGGCTACACCTTC. Its translation: CASSWGLGNYGYTF.

This clone was observed once. Other DNA sequences in the same sample also yield this CDR3. The chain combines TRBV28 with TRBJ2-5, with 8 bases aligning to TRBD1. The CDR3 has 13 residues. V lost 6 bases, J lost 4 bases, and 4 bases stayed unmatched. Germline CDR1 reads MDHEN; CDR2 reads SYDVKM. The CDR3 loop is CASRTGGRETQYF. CDR3 in DNA: TGTGCCAGCAGAACAGGGGGGCGAGAGACCCAGTACTTC.

The chain recombines TRBV6-5 with TRBJ2-7, with TRBD1 matching over 11 bases. Trimming took 6 bases from V and 3 from J; bases not matched to a gene: 1. Germline lookup yields CDR1 MNHEY and CDR2 SVGAGI. CDR3 length: 13 amino acids. In DNA, the CDR3 is TGTGCCAGCAGGGGACAGGGGGTCTACGAGCAGTACTTC. Amino acids: CASRGQGVYEQYF.

The chain recombines TRBV10-3 with TRBJ2-7; unclear D gene. This CDR3 region has 12 residues. V lost 2 bases and J 7 bases, leaving 9 bases between the germline ends. Germline V lookup: CDR1 ENHRY, CDR2 SYGVKD. CDR3: CAISEGKREQYF. CDR3 nucleotides: TGTGCCATCAGTGAGGGTAAAAGGGAGCAGTACTTC.

The CDR3 DNA sequence: TGTGCCTCCGGGAGGGGAGCGGATACGCAGTATTTT. Its translation is CASGRGADTQYF. The chain recombines TRBV28 with TRBJ2-3, with 8 bases aligning to TRBD2. The germline V gene has CDR1 MDHEN and CDR2 SYDVKM. The CDR3 is 12 amino acids. The V and J ends lost 11 bases and 6 bases, in that order; junction bases with no gene match: 7.

The chain has TRBV21-1 and TRBJ1-3. TRBV21-1 is recorded as a pseudogene. This CDR3 has 11 residues. The CDR3 here is CASSNGNTIYF. DNA of the CDR3: TGTGCCAGCAGCAATGGTAACACCATATATTTT.

V is TRBV19 and J is TRBJ2-7; TRBD1 matches 11 bases. The CDR3 contains 16 residues. V gave up 1 base and J gave up 2 bases; unmatched junction bases: 4. CDR1 and CDR2 (germline): LNHDA, SQIVND (reference sequence). The CDR3 region has the DNA TGTGCCAGTAGTATAGGCGGACAGGGGGCGACCTACGAGCAGTACTTC. Translating it yields CASSIGGQGATYEQYF.

The chain has TRBV14 and TRBJ2-3; possible D gene TRBD1, 5 bases. V lost 1 base and J lost 2, with 13 bases in between. CDR3 size: 16 residues. The V gene's germline CDR1 is SGHDN and CDR2 FVKESK. CDR3 bases: TGTGCCAGCAGCCAAGGTTTATACAGGCTCACAGATACGCAGTATTTT. Protein product: CASSQGLYRLTDTQYF.

The chain has TRBV2 and TRBJ2-5, with 7 bases identical to TRBD2. The CDR3 extends over 14 amino acids. Losses at the gene ends were 4 bases for V and 4 bases for J; bases not matched to a gene: 6. Germline CDR1 is SNHLY and CDR2 is FYNNEI. Written as DNA, the CDR3 is TGTGCCAGCAGTGCCCGTCCGGGGGGAGAGACCCAGTACTTC. This codes for CASSARPGGETQYF.

The chain links TRBV18 to TRBJ1-3; D ambiguous. V lost 4 bases and J 0 bases, leaving 4 bases between the germline ends. This CDR3 has 13 amino acids. Germline-derived CDR1 and CDR2 are KGHSH and LQKENI. The CDR3 region has the DNA TGTGCCAGCTCACGAAGCTCTGGAAACACCATATATTTT. This codes for CASSRSSGNTIYF. Full variable domain (outside the CDR3, taken from reference TRBV18 and TRBJ1-3): NAGVMQNPRHLVRRRGQEARLRCSPMKGHSHVYWYRQLPEEGLKFMVYLQKENIIDESGMPKERFSAEFPKEGPSILRIQQVVRGDSAAYFCASSRSSGNTIYFGEGSWLTVV.

This chain uses TRBV25-1 with TRBJ2-1; the D call may be TRBD1 or TRBD2 (5 bases each). Germline V lookup: CDR1 MGHDK, CDR2 SYGVNS. V dropped 8 bases and J dropped 0 bases, with 11 bases sitting between them. The CDR3 sequence is 14 residues long. The CDR3 region is CASLGGTSYNEQFF. CDR3 nucleotide sequence: TGTGCCAGCCTCGGTGGGACCTCCTACAATGAGCAGTTCTTC.